The entry below gives a single T cell receptor beta chain sequence along with its context. This CDR3 region has 15 residues. The V gene lost 1 base and the J gene lost 4 bases, with 13 bases spanning the gap. Germline loops: CDR1 MGHRA, CDR2 YSYEKL. The sample originates from a study of cytomegalovirus exposure and HLA in healthy donors. Both 60 Vbeta primers and 13 Jbeta primers went into the PCR. The assay was immunoSEQ multiplex PCR, and TCRdb's table has in-frame clones only and misses some. This table holds around 90,000 clones, 86% found once. The TCR originated in a man aged 30 to 45 in good health and CMV-seropositive. The specimen sequenced was PBMCs. This chain connects TRBV4-1 to TRBJ1-2; a weak D match, TRBD1 (6 bases). The CDR3 spells CASSQGSRGIYGYTF. CDR3 coding DNA: TGCGCCAGCAGCCAAGGATCAAGGGGGATCTATGGCTACACCTTC.